The rows below give T cell receptor beta chains drawn from one sample of a study of vaccination and CD4 T cells after COVID-19. One entry per CDR3 protein results from TCRdb running MiXCR on the PCR reads. The data hold 10,000 to 15,000 distinct CDR3 sequences, with 45% to 65% observed a single time. No cognate antigen is known for these TCRs. Sequencing used CD4+ T cells from blood, cultured in vitro. The receptors stem from a human donor who had recovered from COVID-19. Both conserved end residues are part of each CDR3. A D gene is named only where the DNA matches it firmly. Part of the rows lack a size; the others show once, few, many or a class for expanded clones.

TGTGCCAGCAGCTTGTCATTCGGGGAGCTGTTTTTT	CASSLSFGELFF	TRBJ2-2	-	TRBV7-6	-
TGTGCCACCAGCAGGGCTGGACGGAGGTCGTTAGGAAACACCATATATTTT	CATSRAGRRSLGNTIYF	TRBJ1-3	-	TRBV15	-
TGTGCCCCCATCGGGGTGGACTATGGCTACACCTTC	CAPIGVDYGYTF	TRBJ1-2	-	TRBV24-1	medium-sized
TGTGCCAGCAGTTCCAGGAGTGGCGGCTACACCTTC	CASSSRSGGYTF	TRBJ1-2	-	TRBV6-5	-
TGTGCCAGCAGCCGACAGGTAGCTAACTATGGCTACACCTTC	CASSRQVANYGYTF	TRBJ1-2	-	TRBV6-1	-
TGTGCCAGCAGTGACCCCCCCGGGGGCTGCGGGAGGGCCGTCTGGAGAGATACGCAGTATTTT	CASSDPPGGCGRAVWRDTQYF	TRBJ2-3	TRBD2	TRBV6-4	-
TGCAGTGCTCAGGATGGGGAGACCCGGGGGGGCACAGATACGCAGTATTTT	CSAQDGETRGGTDTQYF	TRBJ2-3	TRBD2	TRBV20-1	-
TGTGCCAGCAGTGCAGGGGGAGGAGGTGGCTACACCTTC	CASSAGGGGGYTF	TRBJ1-2	TRBD1	TRBV6-1	-
TGTGCCAGCAGAGGTAGACAGAACTCCTATAATTCACCCCTCCACTTT	CASRGRQNSYNSPLHF	TRBJ1-6	-	TRBV5-8	-
TGTGCCAGCAGCTTACTAGGGGGCTCGGGGACTGAAGCTTTCTTT	CASSLLGGSGTEAFF	TRBJ1-1	TRBD1	TRBV7-2	-
TGCGCCAGCCGAAGCACCTATAACACCGGGGAGCTGTTTTTT	CASRSTYNTGELFF	TRBJ2-2	-	TRBV5-1	-
TGTGCCAGTAGTATCAGGTGGACAGCACTAAATTCACCCCTCCACTTT	CASSIRWTALNSPLHF	TRBJ1-6	-	TRBV19	-
TGTGCCACGTCTGCAGGGGTCTCTGGAAACACCATATATTTT	CATSAGVSGNTIYF	TRBJ1-3	-	TRBV19	-
TGCAGTGCTAGACCGCTAGCGGGGGGGCAGTCCGGGGAGCTGTTTTTT	CSARPLAGGQSGELFF	TRBJ2-2	TRBD2	TRBV20-1	-
TGTGCCAGCAGTTACTCGATCTCTGGAAACACCATATATTTT	CASSYSISGNTIYF	TRBJ1-3	-	TRBV6-5	-
TGCGCCAGCCGGACGGTTAATCGAGCTTTCTTT	CASRTVNRAFF	TRBJ1-1	-	TRBV23-1	-
TGTGCCGCTTCCACAGTCGGCCCGCTGAACACTGAAGCTTTCTTT	CAASTVGPLNTEAFF	TRBJ1-1	-	TRBV27	-
TGTGCCAGCAGCTTAACAGCGGGAACATTGGAGCAGTTCTTC	CASSLTAGTLEQFF	TRBJ2-1	TRBD2	TRBV11-2	once
TGTGCCAGTAGTAGTTGGGACAGGAAACAAGAGACCCAGTACTTC	CASSSWDRKQETQYF	TRBJ2-5	TRBD1	TRBV19	-